This T cell receptor (beta chain) was captured in a study of identical twins. The cDNA had a unique molecular identifier and a template-switch universal primer site. TCRdb ran MiXCR on the 5' RACE reads and lists one entry per CDR3 protein. The sample contains fewer than 800,000 distinct CDR3 sequences, under 8.5% of which appear only once. Study findings and constraints: Among monozygotic twins, out-of-frame TCR alpha sharing exceeded what models predicted. Analyses of zero insertions could, in part, be confounded by invariant MAIT and iNKT cells.

Notes on this clonotype: What it binds is not known.

These same data were also listed under a study on yellow fever vaccine responses in identical twins. As that study records: Twins' vaccine T cell response reportedly gave the appearance of partial convergence and partial personalization.

Sequencing was performed on PBMCs. The sequence came from a young woman in good health.

The CDR3: CASSQDYESSGANVLTF. CDR3 coding DNA: TGCGCCAGCAGCCAAGATTACGAAAGCTCTGGGGCCAACGTCCTGACTTTC. The gene calls are TRBV4-1 and TRBJ2-6, with unresolved D. CDR1 is MGHRA, CDR2 YSYEKL, per germline. CDR3 length: 17 residues. Trimming stripped 0 bases from V and 0 bases from J, with 9 bases between.